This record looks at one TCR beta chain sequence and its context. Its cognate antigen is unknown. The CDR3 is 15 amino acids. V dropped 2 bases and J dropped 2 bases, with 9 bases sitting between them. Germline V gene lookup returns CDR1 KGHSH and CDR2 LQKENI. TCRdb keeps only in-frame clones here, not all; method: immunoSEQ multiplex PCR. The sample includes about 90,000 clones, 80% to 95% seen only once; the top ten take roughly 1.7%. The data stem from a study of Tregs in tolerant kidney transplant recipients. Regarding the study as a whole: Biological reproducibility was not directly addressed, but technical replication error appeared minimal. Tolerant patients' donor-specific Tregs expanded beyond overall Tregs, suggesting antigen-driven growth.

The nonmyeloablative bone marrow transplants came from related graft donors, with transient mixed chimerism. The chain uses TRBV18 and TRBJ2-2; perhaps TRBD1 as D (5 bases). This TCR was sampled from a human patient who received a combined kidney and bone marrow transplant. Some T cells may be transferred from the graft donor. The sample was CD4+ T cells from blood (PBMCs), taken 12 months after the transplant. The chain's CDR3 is CASSPRGSNTGELFF. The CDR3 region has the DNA TGTGCCAGCTCACCAAGGGGATCAAACACCGGGGAGCTGTTTTTT.